This T cell receptor beta chain was found in a study of blood T cell repertoires in COVID-19. Background on the study: PBMCs, B-cell-depleted T cells, or T cells were the source of the cDNA or gDNA that made up the material.

Individuals aged roughly 18 to 95 years were recruited from about two dozen US areas. As handled by the study authors: Reference gene primer amplification gave nucleated cell count estimates. Profiling relied on immunoSEQ multiplex PCR, and the TCRdb table lists in-frame clones only, not all of them. That table furnishes V, J and clone size, whereas the DNA furnished D and trimming. The sample lists roughly 270,000 clones; 85% were seen once. The material sequenced was PBMCs or T cells enriched from blood (not recorded which). This sequence originates from a woman between 50 and 59 years old who had recovered from COVID-19.

The CDR3 region has the DNA TGTGCCAGCAGCCGAGCCGGGACTAGCCTGGAGACCCAGTACTTC. Its translation: CASSRAGTSLETQYF. The V and J genes are TRBV6-5 and TRBJ2-5, with 9 bases lining up with TRBD2. The J segment lost 5 bases and the V segment lost 6 bases, leaving 10 bases of the junction unmatched. The CDR3 length is 15 residues. Looked up from germline, CDR1 is MNHEY and CDR2 is SVGAGI.